This T cell receptor (beta chain) was captured by sequencing in a study of blood T cell repertoires in COVID-19. Study in general: Acute and convalescent COVID-19 specimens originated in the United States, Italy and Spain. PBMCs, B-cell-depleted T cells, or T cells were the source of the cDNA or gDNA that made up the material.

The method was immunoSEQ multiplex PCR; TCRdb's version includes in-frame clones alone and lacks a portion of them. The sample has 300,000 to 400,000 clones, about four fifths seen once; the top ten hold roughly 3%. The TCR originated in a man aged 25 to 45 with active or convalescent COVID-19. Sequenced input: peripheral blood.

In nucleotides, the CDR3 is TGTGCCAGCAGTTTGGGGGGAGTAGATACGCAGTATTTT. The encoded protein is CASSLGGVDTQYF. V usage is TRBV6-2 or TRBV6-3 and J usage is TRBJ2-3; D is possibly TRBD2 (6 bases). CDR3 length equals 13 residues. Trimming cost V 4 bases and J 5 bases, with 10 bases left between them. Germline V CDR1 and CDR2: MNHEY, SVGEGT.